This T cell receptor (beta chain) is drawn from a study of CXCR3-negative and CXCR3-positive naive CD8 T cells. Study-level points and caveats: Naive CXCR3-positive cells had TRB CDR3s more hydrophobic than those of CXCR3-negative naive cells.

Each TRB cDNA library was prepared by 5' RACE (with UMI labels). TCRdb reprocessed the 5' RACE reads and reports one entry per CDR3 protein, with no DNA. Its listing shows about 110,000 distinct CDR3 sequences. Per germline, CDR1 SGHNT and CDR2 YENEEA. CDR3 length: 15 residues. Details on this clonotype: The antigen is unknown.

CD45RO-CCR7+CD27+CD95- characterized naive CD8+ T cells. The genes are TRBV11-3 and TRBJ2-2; as DNA is missing, the TRBD1 call by TCRdb cannot be tested. This sequence was found in a human donor in good health. Some clones in this sample may be carry-over from other donors' samples. The sample taken for sequencing was naive CXCR3+ CD8+ T cells from blood. Subset given: CD45RO-CCR7+CD27+CD95- naive CD8+ T cells expressing CXCR3 (TNR3+). The CDR3 reads CASSLRGLSTGELFF.